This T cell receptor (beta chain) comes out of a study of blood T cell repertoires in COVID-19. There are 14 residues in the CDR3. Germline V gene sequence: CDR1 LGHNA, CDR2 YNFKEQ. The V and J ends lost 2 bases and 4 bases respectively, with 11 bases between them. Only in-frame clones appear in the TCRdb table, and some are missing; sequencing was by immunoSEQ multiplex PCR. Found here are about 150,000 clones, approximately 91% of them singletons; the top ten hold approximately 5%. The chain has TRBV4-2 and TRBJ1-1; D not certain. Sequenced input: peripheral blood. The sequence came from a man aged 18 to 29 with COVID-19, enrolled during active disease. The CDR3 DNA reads TGTGCCAGCAGCCAAAGTGGGCAATTCACTGAAGCTTTCTTT. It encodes CASSQSGQFTEAFF.